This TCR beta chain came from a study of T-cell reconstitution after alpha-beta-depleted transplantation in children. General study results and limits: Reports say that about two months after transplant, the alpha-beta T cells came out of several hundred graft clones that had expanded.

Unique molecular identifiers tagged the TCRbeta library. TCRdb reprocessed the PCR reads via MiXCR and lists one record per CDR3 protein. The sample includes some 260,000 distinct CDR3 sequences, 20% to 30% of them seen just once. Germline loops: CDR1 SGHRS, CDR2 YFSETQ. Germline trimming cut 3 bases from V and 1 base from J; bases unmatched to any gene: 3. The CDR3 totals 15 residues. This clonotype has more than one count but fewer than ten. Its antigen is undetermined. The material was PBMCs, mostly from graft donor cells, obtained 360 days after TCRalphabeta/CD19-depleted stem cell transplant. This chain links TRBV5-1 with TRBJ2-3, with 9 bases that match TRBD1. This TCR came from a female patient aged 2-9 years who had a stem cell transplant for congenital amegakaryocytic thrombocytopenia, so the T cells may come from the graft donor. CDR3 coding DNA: TGCGCCAGCAGCTACCGGACAGGGGGCACAGATACGCAGTATTTT. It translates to CASSYRTGGTDTQYF.